This T cell receptor (beta chain) emerged from a study of blood T cell repertoires in COVID-19. Study-wide context: PBMCs, B-cell-depleted T cells, or T cells provided the cDNA or gDNA that made up the material.

CDR3 length equals 12 residues. Trimming stripped 3 bases from V and 3 bases from J, with 5 bases between. In the source study's methods: Estimation of nucleated cell counts relied on the amplification of reference gene primers. The data were produced by immunoSEQ multiplex PCR, yet TCRdb's version contains in-frame clones alone and is incomplete. V and J calls and clone size are given by that table; D and trimming were obtained from the DNA. The sample consists of almost 300,000 clones, over 85% of them appearing once. With regard to this clone: Other nucleotide sequences in the sample specify the same CDR3.

Those enrolled in Seattle joined during active infection and were followed longitudinally afterward. The gene calls are TRBV12-3 or TRBV12-4 and TRBJ1-1; D uncertain. This sequence originates from a woman in her 30s with COVID-19, enrolled during active disease. The sequencing sample was made of peripheral blood. In DNA, the CDR3 is TGTGCCAGCAGTTTCGGAGACACTGAAGCTTTCTTT. This codes for CASSFGDTEAFF.